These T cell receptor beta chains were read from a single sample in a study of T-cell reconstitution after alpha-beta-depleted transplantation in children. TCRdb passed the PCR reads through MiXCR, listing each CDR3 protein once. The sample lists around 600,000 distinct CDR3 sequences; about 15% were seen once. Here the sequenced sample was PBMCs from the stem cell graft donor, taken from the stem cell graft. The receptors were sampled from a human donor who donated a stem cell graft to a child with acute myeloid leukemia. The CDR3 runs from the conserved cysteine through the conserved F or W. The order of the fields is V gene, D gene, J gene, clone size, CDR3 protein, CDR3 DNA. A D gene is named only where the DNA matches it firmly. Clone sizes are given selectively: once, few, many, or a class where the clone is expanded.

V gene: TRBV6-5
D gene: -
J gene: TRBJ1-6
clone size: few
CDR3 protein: CASSYKEGDNSPLHF
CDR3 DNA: TGTGCCAGCAGTTACAAGGAAGGTGATAATTCACCCCTCCACTTT

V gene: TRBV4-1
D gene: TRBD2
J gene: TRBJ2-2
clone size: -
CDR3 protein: CASSQDIWLPLAGARRGELFF
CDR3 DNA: TGCGCCAGCAGCCAAGATATCTGGCTCCCTCTAGCGGGGGCCCGCAGAGGGGAGCTGTTTTTT

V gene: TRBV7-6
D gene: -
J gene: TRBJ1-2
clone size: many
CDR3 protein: CASSGDDGLGYTF
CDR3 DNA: TGTGCCAGCAGCGGCGACGATGGCTTGGGCTACACCTTC

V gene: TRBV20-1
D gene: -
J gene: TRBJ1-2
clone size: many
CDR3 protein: CSAADILYGYTF
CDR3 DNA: TGCAGTGCTGCGGACATCCTCTATGGCTACACCTTC

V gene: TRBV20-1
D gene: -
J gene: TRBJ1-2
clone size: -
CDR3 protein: CSAIGGGGNYGYTF
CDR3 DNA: TGCAGTGCTATTGGGGGGGGAGGTAACTATGGCTACACCTTC

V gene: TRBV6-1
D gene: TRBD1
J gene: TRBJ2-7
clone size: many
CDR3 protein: CASSGTGYREQYF
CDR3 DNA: TGTGCCAGCAGTGGGACAGGGTATCGCGAGCAGTACTTC

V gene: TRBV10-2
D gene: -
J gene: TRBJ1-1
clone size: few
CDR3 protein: CASILHQNTEAFF
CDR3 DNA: TGCGCCAGCATCCTCCATCAGAACACTGAAGCTTTCTTT

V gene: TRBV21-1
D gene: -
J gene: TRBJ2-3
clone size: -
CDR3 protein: CASSKGVKLTDTQYF
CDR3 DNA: TGTGCCAGCAGCAAAGGGGTTAAACTCACAGATACGCAGTATTTT

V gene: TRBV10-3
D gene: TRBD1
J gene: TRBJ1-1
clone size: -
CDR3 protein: CAIGTGAEAFF
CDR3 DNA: TGTGCCATCGGTACAGGGGCTGAAGCTTTCTTT

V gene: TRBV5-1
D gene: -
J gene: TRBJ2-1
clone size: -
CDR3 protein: CASSRFNLVRLTSNEQFF
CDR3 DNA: TGCGCCAGCAGCAGATTTAACTTAGTGCGCCTCACAAGCAATGAGCAGTTCTTC

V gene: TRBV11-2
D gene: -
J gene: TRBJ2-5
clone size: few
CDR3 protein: CASSLDPRNKFETQYF
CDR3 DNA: TGTGCCAGCAGCTTAGATCCCAGGAACAAGTTTGAGACCCAGTACTTC

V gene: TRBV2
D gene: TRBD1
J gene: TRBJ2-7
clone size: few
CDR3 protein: CASSETGQGYEQYF
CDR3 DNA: TGTGCCAGCAGTGAGACTGGACAGGGGTACGAGCAGTACTTC

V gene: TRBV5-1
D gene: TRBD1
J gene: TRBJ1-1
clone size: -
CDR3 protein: CASSLDRGGMNTEAFF
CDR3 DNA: TGCGCCAGCAGCTTGGACAGGGGCGGCATGAACACTGAAGCTTTCTTT

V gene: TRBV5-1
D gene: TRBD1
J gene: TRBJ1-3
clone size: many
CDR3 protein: CASSNSGQGARGNTIYF
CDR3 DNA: TGCGCCAGCAGCAATTCAGGACAGGGGGCGCGAGGAAACACCATATATTTT

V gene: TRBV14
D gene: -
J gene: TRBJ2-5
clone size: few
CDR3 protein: CASSQNRQETQYF
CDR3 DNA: TGTGCCAGCAGCCAAAACAGACAAGAGACCCAGTACTTC

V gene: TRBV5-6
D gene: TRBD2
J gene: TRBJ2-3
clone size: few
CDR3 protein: CASSLAFPSGGLSTDTQYF
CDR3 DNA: TGTGCCAGCAGCTTGGCCTTCCCTAGCGGGGGCCTAAGCACAGATACGCAGTATTTT

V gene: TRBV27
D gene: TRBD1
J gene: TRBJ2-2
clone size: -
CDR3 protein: CASTRGQGNTGELFF
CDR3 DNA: TGTGCCAGCACGCGCGGACAGGGTAACACCGGGGAGCTGTTTTTT

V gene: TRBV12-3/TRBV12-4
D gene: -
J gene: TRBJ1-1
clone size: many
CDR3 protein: CASSSTLNTEAFF
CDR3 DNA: TGTGCCAGCAGTTCCACGTTGAACACTGAAGCTTTCTTT

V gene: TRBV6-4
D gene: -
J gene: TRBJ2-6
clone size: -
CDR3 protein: CASSDPTRRSGSGANVLTF
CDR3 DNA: TGTGCCAGCAGTGACCCTACTCGGCGGAGTGGCTCTGGGGCCAACGTCCTGACTTTC

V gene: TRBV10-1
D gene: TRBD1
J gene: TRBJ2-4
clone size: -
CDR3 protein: CASSEGGTGRTKNIQYF
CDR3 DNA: TGCGCCAGCAGTGAGGGGGGGACAGGACGGACCAAAAACATTCAGTACTTC

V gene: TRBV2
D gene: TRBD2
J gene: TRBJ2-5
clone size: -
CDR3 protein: CASNPGLAGQETQYF
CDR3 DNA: TGTGCCAGCAACCCGGGACTAGCGGGGCAAGAGACCCAGTACTTC

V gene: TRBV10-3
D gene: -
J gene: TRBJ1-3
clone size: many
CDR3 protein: CAISEGVWTASGNTIYF
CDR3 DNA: TGTGCCATCAGTGAGGGCGTTTGGACAGCCTCTGGAAACACCATATATTTT

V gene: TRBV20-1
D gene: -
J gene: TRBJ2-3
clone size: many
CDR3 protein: CSAEGGADTQYF
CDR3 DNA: TGCAGTGCCGAGGGGGGTGCAGATACGCAGTATTTT

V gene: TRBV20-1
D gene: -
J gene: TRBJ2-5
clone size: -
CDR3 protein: CSAPGGGSETQYF
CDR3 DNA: TGCAGTGCTCCAGGGGGGGGGTCAGAGACCCAGTACTTC

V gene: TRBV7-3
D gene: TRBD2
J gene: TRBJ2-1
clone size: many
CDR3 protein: CASSVLGTSGYNEQFF
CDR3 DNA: TGTGCCAGCAGCGTCCTCGGGACTAGCGGATACAATGAGCAGTTCTTC

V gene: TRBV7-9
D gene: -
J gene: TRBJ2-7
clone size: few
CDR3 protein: CASRAGGMDEQYF
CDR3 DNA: TGTGCCAGCCGGGCAGGAGGTATGGACGAGCAGTACTTC

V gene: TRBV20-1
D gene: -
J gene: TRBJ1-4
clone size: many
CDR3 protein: CSAIASPATNEKLFF
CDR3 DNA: TGCAGTGCCATCGCCAGTCCGGCAACTAATGAAAAACTGTTTTTT

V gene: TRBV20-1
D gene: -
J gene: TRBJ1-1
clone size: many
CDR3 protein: CSANGVPNTEAFF
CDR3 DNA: TGCAGTGCTAACGGGGTCCCGAACACTGAAGCTTTCTTT

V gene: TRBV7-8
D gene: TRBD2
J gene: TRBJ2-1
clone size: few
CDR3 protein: CASSLAQAGGRYNEQFF
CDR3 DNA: TGTGCCAGCAGCTTAGCGCAGGCGGGGGGCAGGTACAATGAGCAGTTCTTC

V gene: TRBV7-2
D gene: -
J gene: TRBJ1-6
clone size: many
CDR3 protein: CASRPVRGSNSPLHF
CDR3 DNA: TGTGCCAGCAGACCGGTCAGGGGAAGTAATTCACCCCTCCACTTT

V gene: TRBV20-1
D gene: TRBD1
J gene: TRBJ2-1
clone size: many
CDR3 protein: CSAPQEGQGIGNEQFF
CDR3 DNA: TGCAGTGCACCCCAGGAGGGACAGGGGATTGGGAATGAGCAGTTCTTC

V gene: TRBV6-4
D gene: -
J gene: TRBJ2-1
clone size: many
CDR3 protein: CASSDGRRHNEQFF
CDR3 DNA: TGTGCCAGCAGTGACGGGCGGCGACACAATGAGCAGTTCTTC

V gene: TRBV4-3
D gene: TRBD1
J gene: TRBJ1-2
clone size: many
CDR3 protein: CASSQVPGGNYGYTF
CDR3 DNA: TGCGCCAGCAGCCAAGTGCCAGGGGGTAACTATGGCTACACCTTC

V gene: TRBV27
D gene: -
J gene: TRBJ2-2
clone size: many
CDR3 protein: CASSLQHGELFF
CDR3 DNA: TGTGCCAGCAGTTTACAGCACGGGGAGCTGTTTTTT

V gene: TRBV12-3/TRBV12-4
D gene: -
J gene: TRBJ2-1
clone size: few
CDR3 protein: CASSPGTNNNEQFF
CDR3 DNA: TGTGCCAGCAGTCCTGGGACCAATAACAATGAGCAGTTCTTC

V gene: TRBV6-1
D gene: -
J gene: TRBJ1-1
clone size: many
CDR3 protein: CASSAPLRDTEAFF
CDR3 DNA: TGTGCCAGCAGTGCCCCTTTGAGGGACACTGAAGCTTTCTTT

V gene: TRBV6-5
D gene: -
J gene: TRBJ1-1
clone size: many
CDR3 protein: CASSGMNTEAFF
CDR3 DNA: TGTGCCAGCAGCGGAATGAACACTGAAGCTTTCTTT

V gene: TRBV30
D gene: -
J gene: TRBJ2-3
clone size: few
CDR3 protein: CAWSTRDWRRTDTQYF
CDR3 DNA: TGTGCCTGGAGTACCCGGGACTGGCGGAGGACAGATACGCAGTATTTT

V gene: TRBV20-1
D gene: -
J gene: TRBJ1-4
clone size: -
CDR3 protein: CSATRGVPNEKLFF
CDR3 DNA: TGCAGTGCAACGCGGGGAGTACCTAATGAAAAACTGTTTTTT

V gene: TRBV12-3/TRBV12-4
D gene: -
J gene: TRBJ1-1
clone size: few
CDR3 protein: CATRGGPFMGAFF
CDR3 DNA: TGTGCTACTCGGGGTGGTCCGTTTATGGGAGCTTTCTTT

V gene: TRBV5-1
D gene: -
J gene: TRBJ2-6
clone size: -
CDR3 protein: CASSLAGSSGANVLTF
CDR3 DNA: TGCGCCAGCAGCTTGGCTGGCTCCTCTGGGGCCAACGTCCTGACTTTC

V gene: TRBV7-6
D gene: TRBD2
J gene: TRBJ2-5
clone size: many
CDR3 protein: CASSLVEAGDQETQYF
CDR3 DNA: TGTGCCAGCAGCTTAGTTGAAGCGGGGGACCAAGAGACCCAGTACTTC

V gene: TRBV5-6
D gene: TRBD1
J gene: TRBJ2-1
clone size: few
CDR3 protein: CASVWGTGAYNEQFF
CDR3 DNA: TGTGCCAGCGTCTGGGGGACAGGGGCCTACAATGAGCAGTTCTTC

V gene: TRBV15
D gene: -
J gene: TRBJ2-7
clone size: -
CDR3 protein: CATSSGLGESYEQYF
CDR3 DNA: TGTGCCACCAGCAGCGGACTGGGAGAATCCTACGAGCAGTACTTC

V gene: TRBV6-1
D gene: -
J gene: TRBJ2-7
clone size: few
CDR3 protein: CASTLTAGSSYEQYF
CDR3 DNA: TGTGCCAGCACCTTGACCGCGGGGAGCTCCTACGAGCAGTACTTC

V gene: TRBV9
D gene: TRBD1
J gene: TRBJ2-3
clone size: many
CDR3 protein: CASSVSTGTTDTQYF
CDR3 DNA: TGTGCCAGCAGCGTTTCGACAGGGACCACAGATACGCAGTATTTT

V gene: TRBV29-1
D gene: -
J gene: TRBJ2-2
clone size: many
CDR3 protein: CSVAHARGTGELFF
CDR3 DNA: TGCAGCGTTGCCCACGCTAGGGGCACCGGGGAGCTGTTTTTT